Listed below are T cell receptor beta chains from one sample, sequenced in a study of blood T cell repertoires in COVID-19. Some clones are missing from TCRdb's copy, which holds only in-frame ones; the method was immunoSEQ multiplex PCR. The sample has approximately 230,000 clones; 88% are singletons. Source material: peripheral blood. The source of these receptors is a man older than 75 with acute or convalescent COVID-19. The CDR3 runs from the conserved cysteine through the conserved F or W. Each record gives: CDR3 length, clone size, D gene, V gene, J gene, CDR3 DNA, CDR3 protein. The D gene is left open where the match is weak. Clone size is shown for a subset of rows, as once, few, many or a class of expanded clone.

>12|NA|NA|TRBV7-9|TRBJ2-3
TGTGCCAGCAGCCGCACAATAGATACGCAGTATTTT
CASSRTIDTQYF
>15|NA|NA|TRBV23-1|TRBJ2-7
TGCGCCAGCAGTCAAATATCAAGGGGCTGGGACGAGCAGTACTTC
CASSQISRGWDEQYF
>13|NA|NA|TRBV5-1|TRBJ1-2
TGCGCCAGCAGCTTAGGGACTAGAGACGGCTACACCTTC
CASSLGTRDGYTF
>15|NA|NA|TRBV19|TRBJ1-5
TGTGCCAGTAGTATAGAGGGGCAGGGTAATCAGCCCCAGCATTTT
CASSIEGQGNQPQHF
>15|NA|NA|TRBV4-3|TRBJ1-6
TGCGCCAGCAGCCAATACAGGGAGGGGAATTCACCCCTCCACTTT
CASSQYREGNSPLHF
>14|NA|NA|TRBV2|TRBJ1-1
TGTGCCAGCAGTAACGACAGGTTGAACACTGAAGCTTTCTTT
CASSNDRLNTEAFF
>14|NA|NA|TRBV7-2|TRBJ2-7
TGTGCCAGCAGCCCGGACAGTGCCTCCTACGAGCAGTACTTC
CASSPDSASYEQYF
>13|NA|NA|TRBV18|TRBJ2-7
TGTGCCAGCTCACCGCCAGGGGTAAGAGAGCAGTACTTC
CASSPPGVREQYF
>16|once|TRBD1|TRBV5-4|TRBJ1-2
TGTGCCAGCAGCTTGGGGACAGGGACCACTAACTATGGCTACACCTTC
CASSLGTGTTNYGYTF
>13|NA|NA|TRBV19|TRBJ2-7
TGTGCCAGTAGTCTTGGGACTTACTACGAGCAGTACTTC
CASSLGTYYEQYF
>15|NA|TRBD1|TRBV18|TRBJ1-1
TGTGCCAGCTCACCACCGTTAGGGGGCAGGACTGAAGCTTTCTTT
CASSPPLGGRTEAFF
>15|NA|TRBD1|TRBV6-5|TRBJ2-7
TGTGCCAGCAGAGCCAGAGACAGGGGAGTGTACGAGCAGTACTTC
CASRARDRGVYEQYF
>16|NA|NA|TRBV19|TRBJ2-5
TGTGCCAGTAGTATAGAAGGTAGCAGGGGACAAGAGACCCAGTACTTC
CASSIEGSRGQETQYF